Below are 29 T cell receptor beta chains sequenced from a single sample in a study of shared clonotypes between healthy human individuals. Only CD45RO-negative cells positively selected for CCR7 counted as naive CD8 cells, so terminally differentiated effector memory CD45RA+ cells were excluded. Generated by immunoSEQ multiplex PCR, the TCRdb table keeps only in-frame clones and is missing some. The sample records fewer than 1 million clones, around 96% being singletons. The sequenced material came from naive CD8+ T cells sorted from blood. Source of these receptors: a man between 25 and 39 years old in good health.

The chain uses TRBV6-5 and TRBJ1-2, with D uncertain. CDR1 MNHEY and CDR2 SVGAGI come from the germline V gene. CDR3 length equals 13 residues. V lost 0 bases and J lost 4, with 6 bases in between. The chain's CDR3 is CASSYSGSYGYTF. The CDR3 coding sequence is TGTGCCAGCAGTTACTCGGGGAGCTATGGCTACACCTTC.

This chain links TRBV13 with TRBJ2-1; D not resolved. CDR1 is PRHDT and CDR2 is FYEKMQ in the germline V gene (reference sequence). V gave up 1 base and J gave up 2 bases, with 15 bases separating them. CDR3 length: 17 residues. CDR3 nucleotides: TGTGCCAGCAGCTTAGAAGGCGGCGGCGCCCCCTACAATGAGCAGTTCTTC. This sequence encodes CASSLEGGGAPYNEQFF.

V is TRBV14 and J is TRBJ2-7; D is undetermined. Germline V lookup: CDR1 SGHDN, CDR2 FVKESK. The CDR3 totals 15 residues. Deletions cut 0 bases from V and 2 bases from J, with 11 bases between. Here the CDR3 reads CASSQDLGRPYEQYF. Written as DNA, the CDR3 is TGTGCCAGCAGCCAAGATTTAGGCAGGCCCTACGAGCAGTACTTC. The variable domain in full, completed from reference TRBV14 and TRBJ2-7, reads EAGVTQFPSHSVIEKGQTVTLRCDPISGHDNLYWYRRVMGKEIKFLLHFVKESKQDESGMPNNRFLAERTGGTYSTLKVQPAELEDSGVYFCASSQDLGRPYEQYFGPGTRLTVT.

This sequence joins TRBV10-2 and TRBJ2-7, with TRBD1 identical over 9 bases. The germline V gene has CDR1 WSHSY and CDR2 SAAADI. The CDR3 is 14 amino acids. V trimming: 10 bases; J trimming: 2 bases; junction bases outside the gene matches: 9. CDR3: CATTGQGRTYEQYF. As DNA, the CDR3 is TGCGCCACTACGGGACAGGGCAGAACCTACGAGCAGTACTTC.

The chain joins TRBV4-2 to TRBJ1-3; tentative D call: TRBD1 (5 bases). Trimming removed 3 bases from V and 2 bases from J, with 11 bases in between. This CDR3 has 15 residues. Germline CDR1 and CDR2: LGHNA and YNFKEQ. CDR3 amino acids: CASSQYPGPGNTIYF. The CDR3 DNA follows: TGTGCCAGCAGCCAGTACCCAGGGCCTGGAAACACCATATATTTT.

Note on this clone: Other nucleotide sequences in the sample specify the same CDR3. V usage is TRBV27 and J usage is TRBJ2-7, with 7 bases that match TRBD1. Germline-derived CDR1 and CDR2 are MNHEY and SMNVEV (reference sequence). The CDR3 sequence is 12 residues long. Trimming cost V 4 bases and J 4 bases; bases outside gene matches: 1. The CDR3 loop is CASSSGGYEQYF. CDR3 DNA: TGTGCCAGCAGTTCAGGGGGTTACGAGCAGTACTTC.

The chain uses TRBV19 and TRBJ1-1, with TRBD1 identical over 7 bases. Unmatched junction bases numbered 6, after V lost 4 bases and J lost 7 bases. The CDR3 is 13 residues long. The germline V gene encodes CDR1 LNHDA and CDR2 SQIVND (reference sequence). This CDR3 is CASSTTGFDEAFF. For the CDR3, the DNA is TGTGCCAGTAGTACGACAGGGTTTGATGAAGCTTTCTTT.

V usage is TRBV10-2 and J usage is TRBJ2-1; D uncertain. The length of the CDR3 is 15 residues. Between the trimmed V and J ends, which lost 7 bases and 8 bases, there was a span of 21 bases. CDR1 is WSHSY, CDR2 SAAADI, per germline. The CDR3 is CASNEVGGLGDEQFF. The CDR3 DNA follows: TGCGCCAGCAATGAAGTTGGTGGCCTTGGCGATGAGCAGTTCTTC.

The chain links TRBV18 to TRBJ2-1, with TRBD2 matching over 8 bases. J gave up 8 bases and V 3 bases, and 12 bases lay outside the gene matches. The CDR3 totals 16 residues. The germline V gene encodes CDR1 KGHSH and CDR2 LQKENI. CDR3 loop: CASSPAGSGTVDEQFF. The CDR3 DNA reads TGTGCCAGCTCACCTGCTGGTAGCGGGACCGTCGATGAGCAGTTCTTC.

Only one count was recorded for this clone. The CDR3: CSVEKTGIYGYTF. For the CDR3, the DNA is TGCAGCGTCGAAAAGACAGGAATCTATGGCTACACCTTC. This sequence joins TRBV29-1 and TRBJ1-2, with D maybe TRBD1 (6 bases). The CDR3 runs to 13 residues. Trimming stripped 6 bases from V and 4 bases from J, with 15 bases between. CDR1 is SQVTM and CDR2 is ANQGSEA in the germline V gene.

This chain uses TRBV5-4 with TRBJ2-3; 7 bases are a match to TRBD2. Germline lookup yields CDR1 SGHNT and CDR2 YYREEE (reference sequence). This CDR3 has 14 amino acids. Losses at the gene ends were 2 bases for V and 3 bases for J; bases not matched to a gene: 3. In DNA, the CDR3 is TGTGCCAGCAGCTTTTCTAGCGGAACAGATACGCAGTATTTT. Its translation: CASSFSSGTDTQYF.

Comment on this clone: The sample contains more than one DNA sequence encoding this CDR3. This sequence joins TRBV29-1 and TRBJ2-7; tentative D call: TRBD2 (6 bases). CDR3 size: 12 residues. Germline lookup yields CDR1 SQVTM and CDR2 ANQGSEA. Trimming removed 3 bases from V and 3 bases from J, with 9 bases in between. CDR3 coding DNA: TGCAGCGTTGAGGGGAGGAACTACGAGCAGTACTTC. Translating gives CSVEGRNYEQYF.

This chain joins TRBV28 and TRBJ2-7; TRBD2 is a possible D gene (6 bases). Per the germline V gene, CDR1 is MDHEN and CDR2 is SYDVKM. Trimming left V 3 bases short and J 2 bases short, with 14 bases between. The CDR3 has 15 residues. CDR3 loop: CASSFDGGTPYEQYF. The CDR3 region has the DNA TGTGCCAGCAGTTTCGATGGCGGGACCCCCTACGAGCAGTACTTC.

The chain is built from TRBV11-2 and TRBJ1-3, with D perhaps TRBD1 (6 bases). Trimming took off 1 base at V and 8 bases at J, with 9 bases between the two ends. The germline gives CDR1 SGHAT, CDR2 FQNNGV. The CDR3 covers 13 residues. The CDR3, as DNA: TGTGCCAGCAGCTTAGTTTCAGGGGACACCATATATTTT. Translated: CASSLVSGDTIYF.

The V call is TRBV7-9, the J call TRBJ2-7; D might be TRBD2 (6 bases). The ends were cut back, 5 bases at V and 5 bases at J, with 16 bases in the middle. The CDR3 spans 14 residues. The V gene's germline CDR1 is SEHNR and CDR2 FQNEAQ (reference sequence). Here the CDR3 DNA reads TGTGCCAGCAGCCCAAGAGGGCGGGGACACGAGCAGTACTTC. Its translation is CASSPRGRGHEQYF.

The V and J genes are TRBV29-1 and TRBJ2-7, with TRBD2 matching 9 bases. CDR1 is SQVTM, CDR2 ANQGSEA, per germline. Trimming took 5 bases from V and 5 from J; bases not matched to a gene: 4. The CDR3 runs 12 residues. As DNA, the CDR3 is TGCAGCGTTTTAGCGGGAGAGGACGAGCAGTACTTC. Its protein is CSVLAGEDEQYF.

CDR3 amino acids: CASSPSRDRGYEQYF. DNA for the CDR3: TGCGCCAGCAGCCCGAGCCGGGACAGAGGATACGAGCAGTACTTC. The chain has TRBV4-1 and TRBJ2-7; 7 bases map to TRBD1. V shed 4 bases, J shed 4 bases, and the junction held 10 bases outside the gene matches. This CDR3 spans 15 amino acids. CDR1 is MGHRA and CDR2 is YSYEKL in the germline V gene.

V usage is TRBV7-9 and J usage is TRBJ1-2; TRBD1 matches at 11 bases. Germline-derived CDR1 and CDR2 are SEHNR and FQNEAQ (reference sequence). Trimming took 1 base from V and 5 from J; bases not matched to a gene: 9. This CDR3 is built from 17 residues. Written as DNA, the CDR3 is TGTGCCAGCAGCTTAGGGACAGGGGGCGCTTGGGTTTATGGCTACACCTTC. Amino acids: CASSLGTGGAWVYGYTF.

Here the CDR3 DNA reads TGTGCCAGCTCACCACAAGGGACTGAAGCTTTCTTT. Protein product: CASSPQGTEAFF. V and J are TRBV18 and TRBJ1-1, with unresolved D. The CDR3 sequence is 12 residues long. Deletions cut 1 base from V and 5 bases from J, with 5 bases between. Germline values: CDR1 KGHSH, CDR2 LQKENI.

The CDR3 sequence is CASSQANEKLFF. The CDR3 region has the DNA TGTGCCAGCAGCCAAGCCAATGAAAAACTGTTTTTT. The rearrangement uses TRBV4-2 and TRBJ1-4; the D is unclear. Deletions cut 1 base from V and 5 bases from J, with 2 bases between. Germline V gives CDR1 LGHNA, CDR2 YNFKEQ. The CDR3 is 12 residues long.

The chain has TRBV11-2 and TRBJ2-2; 7 bases fit TRBD1. This CDR3 comprises 17 residues. V dropped 2 bases and J dropped 0; count of bases not matched to a gene: 6. CDR1 is SGHAT and CDR2 is FQNNGV in the germline V gene. CDR3 in amino acids: CASSLRSDRANTGELFF. The CDR3 nucleotides read TGTGCCAGCAGCTTACGCTCCGACAGGGCGAACACCGGGGAGCTGTTTTTT.

The chain couples TRBV11-2 to TRBJ2-2; 7 positions match TRBD2. V was clipped by 5 bases and J by 4 bases; unmatched bases: 10. This CDR3 is 16 amino acids long. Per germline, CDR1 SGHAT and CDR2 FQNNGV. DNA for the CDR3: TGTGCCAGCAGCGCTGACGGGGGAGGGCTCACCGGGGAGCTGTTTTTT. It specifies CASSADGGGLTGELFF.

This clone was recorded once. The chain joins TRBV5-1 to TRBJ2-1, with TRBD2 matching 12 bases. CDR1 is SGHRS, CDR2 YFSETQ, per germline. Unmatched junction bases numbered 1, after V lost 0 bases and J lost 6 bases. The CDR3 has 15 residues. CDR3 sequence reads: CASSLASGRGNEQFF. For the CDR3, the DNA is TGCGCCAGCAGCTTGGCTAGCGGGAGGGGCAATGAGCAGTTCTTC.

V is TRBV4-1 and J is TRBJ2-7; a weak D match, TRBD1 (6 bases). Trimming took 0 bases from V and 4 from J, leaving 13 bases between them. Germline CDR1 and CDR2: MGHRA and YSYEKL. The CDR3 sequence is 15 residues long. This chain's CDR3 is CASSQEPGRGYEQYF. CDR3 nucleotide sequence: TGCGCCAGCAGCCAAGAGCCGGGAAGGGGGTACGAGCAGTACTTC.

The V call is TRBV28, the J call TRBJ2-7; D unclear. Trimming took off 10 bases at V and 0 bases at J, with 16 bases between the two ends. The CDR3 consists of 14 residues. From germline, CDR1 is MDHEN and CDR2 SYDVKM. As DNA, the CDR3 is TGTGCCACCTCCCGCCCTTCGAACTCCTACGAGCAGTACTTC. Translated, it gives CATSRPSNSYEQYF.

This chain connects TRBV28 to TRBJ1-2, with TRBD1 matching 10 bases. The V gene end was trimmed by 5 bases and the J gene end by 4 bases; junction bases not matched to a gene: 10. Germline CDR1 is MDHEN and CDR2 is SYDVKM. The CDR3 is 16 residues long. The CDR3 loop is CASSKYRTGGSYGYTF. CDR3 DNA: TGTGCCAGCAGTAAATACCGGACAGGGGGGAGCTATGGCTACACCTTC.

The chain recombines TRBV5-4 with TRBJ2-1, with TRBD2 as a possible D gene (6 bases). CDR3 size: 13 residues. Trimming cost V 3 bases and J 8 bases, with 12 bases left between them. The germline gives CDR1 SGHNT, CDR2 YYREEE (reference sequence). This CDR3 reads CASSSRRADEQFF. The DNA for the CDR3 is TGTGCCAGCAGCTCTCGGAGGGCCGATGAGCAGTTCTTC.

This clone was picked up one time. This chain connects TRBV7-6 to TRBJ2-1; D may correspond to TRBD1 or TRBD2 (6 bases each). V was clipped by 3 bases and J by 6 bases, with 12 bases between them. Germline assignment: CDR1 SGHVS and CDR2 FNYEAQ. The CDR3 consists of 14 residues. The CDR3 DNA sequence: TGTGCCAGCAGCTTGCTCAGGGGAGGCAATGAGCAGTTCTTC. It specifies CASSLLRGGNEQFF.

The J gene is TRBJ2-1, the V gene TRBV4-1; D gene uncertain. The CDR3 spans 14 residues. In germline, CDR1 is MGHRA, CDR2 YSYEKL. Trimming left V 4 bases short and J 6 bases short, with 13 bases between. The CDR3 sequence: CASSPLGKGNEQFF. CDR3 DNA: TGCGCCAGCAGCCCCTTGGGGAAAGGCAATGAGCAGTTCTTC.